This T cell receptor beta chain originates from a study of Ad26.COV2.S vaccination and SARS-CoV-2 variants. The wider study: Donor got 5x10^10 or 1x10^11 viral particles of Ad26.COV2.S.

Treatment reported: roughly 18 received Ad26.COV2.S at low or high dose, single or two shots; 5 received placebo; per-sample allocation not given. Collection of the samples took place on day 63 after the first injection of vaccine or placebo. In the vaccine, an Ad26 vector expressed the SARS-CoV-2 spike of the Wuhan strain. Sequenced by immunoSEQ multiplex PCR; TCRdb stores in-frame clones only, minus some. The sample carries 250,000 to 300,000 clones, about 89% recorded once. This CDR3 is 14 amino acids long. V dropped 3 bases and J dropped 5 bases, with 12 bases sitting between them. Looked up from germline, CDR1 is SGHAT and CDR2 is FQNNGV.

This TCR came from a person aged 18-60 years who received the Ad26.COV2.S COVID-19 vaccine or a placebo. The chain links TRBV11-2 to TRBJ2-3; D is uncertain. Sample: peripheral blood, taken in a trial of Ad26.COV2.S vaccine versus placebo. The CDR3 nucleotides are TGTGCCAGCAGCTTCAACTGGGTCGGAGATACGCAGTATTTT. It yields the protein CASSFNWVGDTQYF.